The TCR beta chain under discussion was sequenced for a study of shared clonotypes between healthy human individuals. Profiled with immunoSEQ multiplex PCR; TCRdb holds only in-frame clones, not every one. The table includes under 80,000 clones, 60% to 65% detected once. The sequence was collected from a man aged 25 to 40 in good health. The sequenced material came from memory CD8+ T cells sorted from blood. The subset: CD45RO+ cells pooled with CCR7-negative TemRA cells.

CDR3 in DNA: TGTGCCAGCAGCCCTCCGACAGGGGCGAACTATGGCTACACCTTC. Translated, it gives CASSPPTGANYGYTF. V gene TRBV7-8 combines with J gene TRBJ1-2, with 8 bases lining up with TRBD1. The CDR3 has 15 amino acids. The V segment lost 5 bases and the J segment 2 bases; nucleotides outside the gene matches: 7. The V gene's germline CDR1 is SGHVS and CDR2 FQNEAQ. The full variable domain, completed using reference TRBV7-8 and TRBJ1-2, is GAGVSQSPRYKVAKRGQDVALRCDPISGHVSLFWYQQALGQGPEFLTYFQNEAQLDKSGLPSDRFFAERPEGSVSTLKIQRTQQEDSAVYLCASSPPTGANYGYTFGSGTRLTVV.